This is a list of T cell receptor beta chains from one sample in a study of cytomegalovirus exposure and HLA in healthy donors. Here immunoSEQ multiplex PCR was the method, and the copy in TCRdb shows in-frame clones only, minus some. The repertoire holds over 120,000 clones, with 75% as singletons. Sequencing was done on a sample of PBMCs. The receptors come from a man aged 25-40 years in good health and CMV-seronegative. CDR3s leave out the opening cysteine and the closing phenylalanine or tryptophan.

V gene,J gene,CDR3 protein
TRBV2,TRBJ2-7,ASRGEAYEQY
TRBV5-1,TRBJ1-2,ASRPRQGSYGYT
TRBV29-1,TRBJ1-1,SVVRGGFGTEAF
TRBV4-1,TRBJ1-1,ASSKGQPDTEAF
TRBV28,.,ASSSPSIAGLYEQY
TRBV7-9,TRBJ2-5,ASSLSSGGSGETQY
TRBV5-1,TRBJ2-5,ASSLAGTGQETQY
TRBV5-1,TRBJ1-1,ASSLAAPGNTEAF
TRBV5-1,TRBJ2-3,ASSPRTLAGGLDTQY
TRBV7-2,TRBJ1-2,ASSPHQYGYT
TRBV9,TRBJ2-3,ASSVTGTSGGPDTQY